The 5 T cell receptor beta chains below all came from one sample that was sequenced in a study of vaccination effects on CD4 cells after COVID-19. Culture lasted about ten days before CD4+ T cell isolation. These TCRs' antigens remain unknown. Sequenced by immunoSEQ multiplex PCR; TCRdb stores in-frame clones only, minus some. The table includes 20,000 to 25,000 clones, approximately 73% detected once. The specimen comprised CD4+ T cells from PBMCs cultured without peptide, sampled before COVID-19 vaccination. Receptors originate from a human donor who received a COVID-19 vaccine.

The V call is TRBV6-5, the J call TRBJ1-2, with D possibly matching TRBD1 (5 bases). With 3 bases removed from V and 7 bases from J, the gap between germline ends came to 12 bases. Germline CDR1 reads MNHEY; CDR2 reads SVGAGI. The CDR3 has 13 residues. CDR3 nucleotides: TGTGCCAGCAGTTATGGGGGGATGGGTGGCTACACCTTC. Its translation: CASSYGGMGGYTF.

This sequence joins TRBV5-1 and TRBJ2-3, with a weak D call TRBD1 (6 bases). The V gene lost 4 bases and the J gene lost 1 base, with 16 bases spanning the gap. Per germline, CDR1 SGHRS and CDR2 YFSETQ. This CDR3 has 16 residues. CDR3 nucleotides: TGCGCCAGCAGCCTTGGAGCAAACAGGGGCACAGATACGCAGTATTTT. Translation gives CASSLGANRGTDTQYF.

The chain is built from TRBV12-5 and TRBJ1-4, with 8 bases lining up with TRBD1. This CDR3 has 18 amino acids. V lost 0 bases to trimming and J lost 11 bases; unmatched junction nucleotides: 17. CDR1 LGHNT and CDR2 FRNRAP come from the germline V gene. In DNA, the CDR3 is TGTGCTAGTGGTTTGGTACCCAAGTTCCCGGGACAGGATCGGAAACTGTTTTTT. Encoded protein: CASGLVPKFPGQDRKLFF.

The V and J genes are TRBV19 and TRBJ1-1; TRBD1 matches at 9 bases. The CDR3 is made up of 16 amino acids. In germline, CDR1 is LNHDA, CDR2 SQIVND (reference sequence). The ends lost 6 bases at V and 4 bases at J; junction bases unmatched: 12. In DNA, the CDR3 is TGTGCCAGTAGGGAACAGGGGGCTCCACGACGCACTGAAGCTTTCTTT. This translates into CASREQGAPRRTEAFF.

This rearrangement joins TRBV3-1 (or the pseudogene TRBV3-2) to TRBJ1-1; possible D gene TRBD1, 6 bases. V was clipped by 4 bases and J by 2 bases, with 14 bases between them. The CDR3 runs 15 residues. Germline V gene lookup returns CDR1 LGHDT and CDR2 YNNKEL (reference sequence). CDR3 loop: CASSPGQQRNTEAFF. For the CDR3, the DNA is TGTGCCAGCAGCCCAGGACAGCAACGAAACACTGAAGCTTTCTTT.